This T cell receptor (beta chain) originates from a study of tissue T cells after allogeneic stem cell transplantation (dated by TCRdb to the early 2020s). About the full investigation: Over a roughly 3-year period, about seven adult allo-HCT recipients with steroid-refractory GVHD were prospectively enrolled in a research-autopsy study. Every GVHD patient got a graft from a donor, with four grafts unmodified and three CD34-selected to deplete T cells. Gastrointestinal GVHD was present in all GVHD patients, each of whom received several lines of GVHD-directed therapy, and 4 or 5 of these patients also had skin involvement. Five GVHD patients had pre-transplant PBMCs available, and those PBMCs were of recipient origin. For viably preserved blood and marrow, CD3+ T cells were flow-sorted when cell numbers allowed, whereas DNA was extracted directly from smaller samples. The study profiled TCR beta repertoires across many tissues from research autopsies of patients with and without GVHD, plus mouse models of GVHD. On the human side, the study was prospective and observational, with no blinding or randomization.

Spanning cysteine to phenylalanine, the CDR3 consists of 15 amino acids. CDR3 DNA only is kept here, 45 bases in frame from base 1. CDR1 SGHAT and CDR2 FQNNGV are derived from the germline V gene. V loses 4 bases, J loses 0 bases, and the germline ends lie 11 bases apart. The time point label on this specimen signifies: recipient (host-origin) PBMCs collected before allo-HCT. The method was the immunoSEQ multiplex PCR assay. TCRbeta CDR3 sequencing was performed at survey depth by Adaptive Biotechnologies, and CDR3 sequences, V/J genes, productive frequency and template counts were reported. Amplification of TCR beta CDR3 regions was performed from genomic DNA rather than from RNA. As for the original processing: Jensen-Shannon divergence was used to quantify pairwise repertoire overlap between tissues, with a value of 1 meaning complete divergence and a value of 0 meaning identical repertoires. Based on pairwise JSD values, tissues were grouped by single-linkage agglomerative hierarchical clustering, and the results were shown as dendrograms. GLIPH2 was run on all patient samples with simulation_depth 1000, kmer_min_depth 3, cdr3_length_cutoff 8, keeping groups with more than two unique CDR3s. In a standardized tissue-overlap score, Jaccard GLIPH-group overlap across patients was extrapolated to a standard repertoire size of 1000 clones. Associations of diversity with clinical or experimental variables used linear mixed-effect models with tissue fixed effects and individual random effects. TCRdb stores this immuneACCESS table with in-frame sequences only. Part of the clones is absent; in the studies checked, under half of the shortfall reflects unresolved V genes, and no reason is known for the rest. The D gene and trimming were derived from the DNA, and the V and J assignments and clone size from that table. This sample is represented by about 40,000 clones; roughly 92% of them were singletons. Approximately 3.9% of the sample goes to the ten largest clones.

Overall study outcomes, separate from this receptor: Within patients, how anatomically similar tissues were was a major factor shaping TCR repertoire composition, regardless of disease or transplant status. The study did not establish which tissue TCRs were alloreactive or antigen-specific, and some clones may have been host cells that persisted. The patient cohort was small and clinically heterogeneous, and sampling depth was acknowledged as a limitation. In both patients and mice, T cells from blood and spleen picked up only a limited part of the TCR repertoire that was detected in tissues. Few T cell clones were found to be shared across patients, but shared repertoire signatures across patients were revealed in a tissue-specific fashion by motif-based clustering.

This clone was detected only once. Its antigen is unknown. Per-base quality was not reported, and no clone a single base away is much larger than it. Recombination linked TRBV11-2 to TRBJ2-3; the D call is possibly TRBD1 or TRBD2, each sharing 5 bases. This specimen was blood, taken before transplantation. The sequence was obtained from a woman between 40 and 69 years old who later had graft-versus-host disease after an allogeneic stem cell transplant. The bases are TGTGCCAGCAGCTCTTCGGGGCACAGCACAGATACGCAGTATTTT. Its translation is CASSSSGHSTDTQYF. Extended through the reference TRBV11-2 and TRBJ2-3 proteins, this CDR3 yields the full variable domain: EAGVAQSPRYKIIEKRQSVAFWCNPISGHATLYWYQQILGQGPKLLIQFQNNGVVDDSQLPKDRFSAERLKGVDSTLKIQPAKLEDSAVYLCASSSSGHSTDTQYFGPGTRLTVL.